This T cell receptor beta chain was profiled in a study of T cells in Graves' hyperthyroidism and ophthalmopathy. Study-wide context: Sampling of peripheral blood happened at initial diagnosis, prior to any treatment. Study-wide results and limits: The model forecast ophthalmopathy, anticipating it by a median approximately 6 months before onset. Using 13 V-J features, a model discriminated ophthalmopathy from stable hyperthyroidism.

Lactation, pregnancy, other autoimmune disease or uncontrolled infection excluded patients. CDR3 length: 15 residues. V shed 6 bases, J shed 4 bases, and the junction held 11 bases outside the gene matches. Germline CDR1 and CDR2: MNHEY and SMNVEV (reference sequence). In its sample, this clonotype was seen many times. Its target is unknown. RNA transcripts yielded amplified TCR beta CDR3 regions. During a first-round RT-PCR of the TCR CDR3, the HTBI primer set was used. MiXCR was run by TCRdb on the multiplex PCR reads, yielding one entry per CDR3 protein. Here the sample spans more than 550,000 distinct CDR3 sequences, around a sixth being singletons.

The rearrangement uses TRBV27 and TRBJ1-2; the match to TRBD1 covers 7 bases. The specimen was blood. The sequence was obtained from a woman aged 45 to 65 with Graves' hyperthyroidism that later progressed to Graves' ophthalmopathy. The CDR3 DNA reads TGTGCCAGCAGCCCCCCAGGAGGGGGCCCCTATGGCTACACCTTC. Its translation is CASSPPGGGPYGYTF.